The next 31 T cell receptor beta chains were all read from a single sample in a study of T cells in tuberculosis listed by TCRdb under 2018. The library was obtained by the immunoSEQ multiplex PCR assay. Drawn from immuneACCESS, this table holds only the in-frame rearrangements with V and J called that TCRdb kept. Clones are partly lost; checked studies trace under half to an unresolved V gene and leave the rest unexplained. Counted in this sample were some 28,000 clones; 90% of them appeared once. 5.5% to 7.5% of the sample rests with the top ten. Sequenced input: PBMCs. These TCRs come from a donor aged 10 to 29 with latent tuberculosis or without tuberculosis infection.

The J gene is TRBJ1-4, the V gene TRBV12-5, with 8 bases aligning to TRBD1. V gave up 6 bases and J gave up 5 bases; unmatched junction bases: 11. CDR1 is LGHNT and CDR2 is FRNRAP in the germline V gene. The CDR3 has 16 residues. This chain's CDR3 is CASGSGQGQINEKLFF. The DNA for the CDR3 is TGTGCTAGTGGATCCGGACAGGGCCAGATAAATGAAAAACTGTTTTTT. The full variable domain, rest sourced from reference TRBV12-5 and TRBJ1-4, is DARVTQTPRHKVTEMGQEVTMRCQPILGHNTVFWYRQTMMQGLELLAYFRNRAPLDDSGMPKDRFSAEMPDATLATLKIQPSEPRDSAVYFCASGSGQGQINEKLFFGSGTQLSVL.

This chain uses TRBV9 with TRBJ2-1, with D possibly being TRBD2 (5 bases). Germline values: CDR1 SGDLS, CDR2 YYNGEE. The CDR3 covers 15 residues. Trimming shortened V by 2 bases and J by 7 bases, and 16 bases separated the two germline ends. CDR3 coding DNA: TGTGCCAGCAGCGTCCCCGGGAAGAGCCCGAATGAGCAGTTCTTC. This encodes CASSVPGKSPNEQFF.

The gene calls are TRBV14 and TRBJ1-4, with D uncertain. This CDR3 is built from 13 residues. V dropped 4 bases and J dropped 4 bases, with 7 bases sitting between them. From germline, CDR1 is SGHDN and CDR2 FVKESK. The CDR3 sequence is CASSRALNEKLFF. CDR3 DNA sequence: TGTGCCAGCAGCCGGGCCCTTAATGAAAAACTGTTTTTT.

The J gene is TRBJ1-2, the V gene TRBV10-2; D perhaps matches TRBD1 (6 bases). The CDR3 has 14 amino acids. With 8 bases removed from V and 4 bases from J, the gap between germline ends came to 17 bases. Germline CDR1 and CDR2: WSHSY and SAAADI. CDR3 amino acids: CASVSDRRFYGYTF. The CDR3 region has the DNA TGCGCCAGCGTTAGTGACAGGCGCTTCTATGGCTACACCTTC.

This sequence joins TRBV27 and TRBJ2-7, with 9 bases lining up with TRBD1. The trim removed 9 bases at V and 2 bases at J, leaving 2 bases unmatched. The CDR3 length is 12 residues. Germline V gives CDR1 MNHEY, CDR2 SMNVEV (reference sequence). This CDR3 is CASRTGAYEQYF. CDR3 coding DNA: TGTGCCAGTCGGACAGGGGCCTACGAGCAGTACTTC.

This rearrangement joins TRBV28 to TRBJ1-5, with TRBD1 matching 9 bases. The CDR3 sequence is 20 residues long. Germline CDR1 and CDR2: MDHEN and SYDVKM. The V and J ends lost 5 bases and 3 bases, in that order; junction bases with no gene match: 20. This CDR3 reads CASSPYGQGNGGSANQPQHF. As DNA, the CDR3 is TGTGCCAGCAGTCCTTATGGACAGGGGAACGGTGGGTCGGCCAATCAGCCCCAGCATTTT.

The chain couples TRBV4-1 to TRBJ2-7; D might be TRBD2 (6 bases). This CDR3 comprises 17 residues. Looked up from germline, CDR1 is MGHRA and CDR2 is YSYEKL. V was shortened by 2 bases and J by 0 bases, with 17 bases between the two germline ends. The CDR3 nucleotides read TGCGCCAGCAGCCAAAACCTTGGGACTTTTAGCTCCTACGAGCAGTACTTC. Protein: CASSQNLGTFSSYEQYF.

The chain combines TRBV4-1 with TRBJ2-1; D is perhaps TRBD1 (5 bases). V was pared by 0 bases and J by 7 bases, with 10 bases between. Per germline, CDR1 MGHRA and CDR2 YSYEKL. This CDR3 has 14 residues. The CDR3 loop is CASSQEGLGNEQFF. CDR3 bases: TGCGCCAGCAGCCAAGAGGGGCTGGGGAATGAGCAGTTCTTC.

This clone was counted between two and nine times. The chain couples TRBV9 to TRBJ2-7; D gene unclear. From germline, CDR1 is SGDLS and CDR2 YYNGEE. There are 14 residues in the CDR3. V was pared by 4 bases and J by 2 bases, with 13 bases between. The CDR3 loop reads CASSPNTVTYEQYF. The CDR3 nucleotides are TGTGCCAGCAGCCCAAACACAGTTACCTACGAGCAGTACTTC.

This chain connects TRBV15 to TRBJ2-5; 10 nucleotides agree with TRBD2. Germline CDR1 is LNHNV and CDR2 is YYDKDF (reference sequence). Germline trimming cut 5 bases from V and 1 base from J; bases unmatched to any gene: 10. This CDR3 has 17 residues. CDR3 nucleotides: TGTGCCACCAGCGAGGGGGCTAGCGGGGGAATCCAAGAGACCCAGTACTTC. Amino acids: CATSEGASGGIQETQYF.

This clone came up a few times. Written as DNA, the CDR3 is TGTGCCAGTAGTATCAACCCGGATGGACTCGGCTACACCTTC. It yields the protein CASSINPDGLGYTF. This chain joins TRBV19 and TRBJ1-2; no clear D gene. This CDR3 has 14 amino acids. Trimming left V 3 bases short and J 8 bases short, with 16 bases between. Looked up from germline, CDR1 is LNHDA and CDR2 is SQIVND (reference sequence).

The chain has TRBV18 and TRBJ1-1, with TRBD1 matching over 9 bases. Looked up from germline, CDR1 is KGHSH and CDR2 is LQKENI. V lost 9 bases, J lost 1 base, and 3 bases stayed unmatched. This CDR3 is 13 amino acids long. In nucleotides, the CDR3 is TGTGCCAGTGGGACAGGGCAGAACACTGAAGCTTTCTTT. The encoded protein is CASGTGQNTEAFF.

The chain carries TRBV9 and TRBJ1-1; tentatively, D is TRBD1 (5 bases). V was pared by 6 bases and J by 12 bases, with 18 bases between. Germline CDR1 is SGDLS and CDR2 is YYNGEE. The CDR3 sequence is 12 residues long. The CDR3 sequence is CASTREGLTPFF. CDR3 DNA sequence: TGTGCCAGCACGCGAGAGGGACTGACACCTTTCTTT.

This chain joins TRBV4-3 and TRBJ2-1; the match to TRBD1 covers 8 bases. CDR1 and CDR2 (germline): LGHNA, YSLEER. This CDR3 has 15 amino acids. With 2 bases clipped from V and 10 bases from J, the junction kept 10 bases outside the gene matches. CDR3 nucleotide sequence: TGCGCCAGCAGCCAACGCATCCAGGGGGCAGGGGAGCAGTTCTTC. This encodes CASSQRIQGAGEQFF.

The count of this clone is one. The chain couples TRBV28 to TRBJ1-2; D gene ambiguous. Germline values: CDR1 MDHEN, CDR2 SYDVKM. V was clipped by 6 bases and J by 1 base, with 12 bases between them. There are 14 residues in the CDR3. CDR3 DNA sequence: TGTGCCAGCAGCTCGTCAGGCGATAACTATGGCTACACCTTC. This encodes CASSSSGDNYGYTF.

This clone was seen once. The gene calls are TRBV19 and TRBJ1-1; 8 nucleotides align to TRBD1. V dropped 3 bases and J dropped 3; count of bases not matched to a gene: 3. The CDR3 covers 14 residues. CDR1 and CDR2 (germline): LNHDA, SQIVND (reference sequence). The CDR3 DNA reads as TGTGCCAGTAGTATTCAGGGGGCGGACACTGAAGCTTTCTTT. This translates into CASSIQGADTEAFF.

The CDR3 is CASSLERGRGHGYTF. The CDR3 DNA sequence: TGTGCCAGCAGCCTAGAACGGGGCAGGGGGCATGGCTACACCTTC. This chain connects TRBV6-5 to TRBJ1-2; 8 bases are shared with TRBD1. The germline gives CDR1 MNHEY, CDR2 SVGAGI. With V trimmed by 6 bases and J by 6 bases, 12 bases remained unmatched. This CDR3 spans 15 amino acids.

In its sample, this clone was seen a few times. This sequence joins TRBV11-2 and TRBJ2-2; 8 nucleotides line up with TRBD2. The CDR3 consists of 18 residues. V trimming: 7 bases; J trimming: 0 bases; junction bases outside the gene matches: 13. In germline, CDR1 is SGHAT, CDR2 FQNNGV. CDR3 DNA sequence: TGTGCCAGCACCTCACGGGGGGGCGTTTACGCGAACACCGGGGAGCTGTTTTTT. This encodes CASTSRGGVYANTGELFF.

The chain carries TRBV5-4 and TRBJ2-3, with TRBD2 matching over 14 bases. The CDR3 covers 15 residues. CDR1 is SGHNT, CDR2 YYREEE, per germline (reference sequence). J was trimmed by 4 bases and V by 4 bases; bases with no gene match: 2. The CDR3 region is CASSLTSGGADTQYF. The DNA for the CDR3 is TGTGCCAGCAGCCTGACTAGCGGGGGGGCAGATACGCAGTATTTT.

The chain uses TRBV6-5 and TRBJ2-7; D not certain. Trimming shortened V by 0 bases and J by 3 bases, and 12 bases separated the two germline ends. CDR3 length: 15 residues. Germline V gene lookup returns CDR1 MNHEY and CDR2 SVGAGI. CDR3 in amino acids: CASSYSSAANYEQYF. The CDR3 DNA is TGTGCCAGCAGTTACTCGAGCGCAGCGAACTACGAGCAGTACTTC.

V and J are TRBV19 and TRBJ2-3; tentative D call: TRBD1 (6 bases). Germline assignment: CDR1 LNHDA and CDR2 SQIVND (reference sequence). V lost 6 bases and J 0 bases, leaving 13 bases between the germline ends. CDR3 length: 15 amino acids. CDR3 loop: CASRIQGWSTDTQYF. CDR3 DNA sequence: TGTGCCAGTAGAATACAGGGTTGGAGCACAGATACGCAGTATTTT. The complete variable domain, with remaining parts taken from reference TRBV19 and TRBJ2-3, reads DGGITQSPKYLFRKEGQNVTLSCEQNLNHDAMYWYRQDPGQGLRLIYYSQIVNDFQKGDIAEGYSVSREKKESFPLTVTSAQKNPTAFYLCASRIQGWSTDTQYFGPGTRLTVL.

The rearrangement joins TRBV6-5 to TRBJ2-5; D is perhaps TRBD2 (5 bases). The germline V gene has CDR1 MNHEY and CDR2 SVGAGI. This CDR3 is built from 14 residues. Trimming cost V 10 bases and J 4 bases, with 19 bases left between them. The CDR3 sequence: CATKTGDAGETQYF. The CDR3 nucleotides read TGTGCCACCAAGACCGGGGATGCGGGAGAGACCCAGTACTTC.

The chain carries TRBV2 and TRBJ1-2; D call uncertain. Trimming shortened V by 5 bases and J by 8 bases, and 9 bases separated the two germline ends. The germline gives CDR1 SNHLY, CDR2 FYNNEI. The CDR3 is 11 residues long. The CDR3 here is CASSREGGYTF. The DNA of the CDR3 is TGTGCCAGCAGTAGAGAGGGAGGCTACACCTTC.

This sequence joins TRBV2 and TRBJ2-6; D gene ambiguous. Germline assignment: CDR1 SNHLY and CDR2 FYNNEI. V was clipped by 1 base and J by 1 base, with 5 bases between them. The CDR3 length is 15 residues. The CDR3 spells CASSEGESGANVLTF. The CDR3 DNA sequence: TGTGCCAGCAGTGAAGGAGAGTCTGGGGCCAACGTCCTGACTTTC.

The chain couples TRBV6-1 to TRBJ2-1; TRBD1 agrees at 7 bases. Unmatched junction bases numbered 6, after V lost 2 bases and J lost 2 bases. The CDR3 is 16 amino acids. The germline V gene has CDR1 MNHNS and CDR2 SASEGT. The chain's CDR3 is CASSEFGDSPYNEQFF. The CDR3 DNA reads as TGTGCCAGCAGTGAATTTGGGGACAGCCCCTACAATGAGCAGTTCTTC.

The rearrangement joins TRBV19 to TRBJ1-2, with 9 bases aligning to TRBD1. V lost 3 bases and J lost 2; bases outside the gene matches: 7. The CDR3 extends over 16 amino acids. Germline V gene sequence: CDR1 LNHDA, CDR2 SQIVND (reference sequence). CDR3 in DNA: TGTGCCAGTAGTATTGGATGGGACAGGGCGAACTATGGCTACACCTTC. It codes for CASSIGWDRANYGYTF.

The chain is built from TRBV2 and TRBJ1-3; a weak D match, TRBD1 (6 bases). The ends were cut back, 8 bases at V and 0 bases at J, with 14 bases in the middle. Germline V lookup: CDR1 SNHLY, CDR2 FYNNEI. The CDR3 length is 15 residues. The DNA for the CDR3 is TGTGCCAGCCAGAAGGGGACAAACTCTGGAAACACCATATATTTT. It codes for CASQKGTNSGNTIYF.

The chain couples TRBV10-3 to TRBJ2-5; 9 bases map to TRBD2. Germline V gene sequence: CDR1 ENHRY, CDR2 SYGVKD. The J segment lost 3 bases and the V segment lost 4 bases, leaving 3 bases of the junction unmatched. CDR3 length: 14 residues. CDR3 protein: CAISGSGGKETQYF. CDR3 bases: TGTGCCATCAGTGGTAGCGGGGGAAAAGAGACCCAGTACTTC.

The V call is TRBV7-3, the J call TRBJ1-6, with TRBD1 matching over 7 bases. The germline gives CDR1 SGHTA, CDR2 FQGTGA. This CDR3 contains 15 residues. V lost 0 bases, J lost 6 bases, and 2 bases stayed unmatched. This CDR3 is CASSLTWDSNSPLHF. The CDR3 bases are TGTGCCAGCAGCTTAACGTGGGACAGTAATTCACCCCTCCACTTT.

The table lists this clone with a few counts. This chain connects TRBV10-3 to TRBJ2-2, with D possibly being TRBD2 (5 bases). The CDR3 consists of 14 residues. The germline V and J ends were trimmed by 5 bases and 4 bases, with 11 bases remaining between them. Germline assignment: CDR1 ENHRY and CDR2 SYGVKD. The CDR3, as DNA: TGTGCCATCAGTTTATCGGGGAGCACCGGGGAGCTGTTTTTT. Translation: CAISLSGSTGELFF.

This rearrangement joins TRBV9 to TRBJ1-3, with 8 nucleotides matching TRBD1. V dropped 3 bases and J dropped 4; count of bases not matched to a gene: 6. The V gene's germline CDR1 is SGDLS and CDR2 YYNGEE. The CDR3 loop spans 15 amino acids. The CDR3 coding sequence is TGTGCCAGCAGCGCCAGGGACAGGTGGGGAAACACCATATATTTT. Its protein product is CASSARDRWGNTIYF.